This T cell receptor beta chain was found in a study of Tregs in tolerant kidney transplant recipients. Germline CDR1 and CDR2: MNHEY and SVGAGI. CDR3 length: 16 residues. V shed 2 bases, J shed 8 bases, and the junction held 11 bases outside the gene matches. Produced via immunoSEQ multiplex PCR; TCRdb's table is partial and in-frame only. The table shows around 19,000 clones, with 80% to 90% occurring only once. Unstimulated regulatory T cells (CD4+CD25+CD127-), CD4+CD25- non-regulatory cells, CD4 and CD8 cells were FACS-sorted from thawed PBMCs. Thawed PBMCs were rested overnight at 37°C with approximately 200 IU/ml IL-2 before regulatory T cell sorting.

The clonotype originates from a human donor in good health. Input material: Tregs from blood. The V gene is TRBV6-5, the J gene TRBJ2-1; 8 bases align to TRBD2. The CDR3 loop is CASSYGPGLGHDEQFF. The CDR3 DNA reads TGTGCCAGCAGTTACGGACCGGGACTAGGGCATGATGAGCAGTTCTTC.